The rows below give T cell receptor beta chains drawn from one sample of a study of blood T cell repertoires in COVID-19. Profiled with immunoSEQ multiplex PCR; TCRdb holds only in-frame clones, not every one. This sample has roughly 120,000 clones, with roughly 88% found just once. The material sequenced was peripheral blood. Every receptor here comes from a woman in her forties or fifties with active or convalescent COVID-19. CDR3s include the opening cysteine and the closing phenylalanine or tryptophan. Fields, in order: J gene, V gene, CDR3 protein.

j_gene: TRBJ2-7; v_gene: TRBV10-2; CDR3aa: CASSWTASSYEQYF
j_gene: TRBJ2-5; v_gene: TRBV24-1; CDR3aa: CATSDIGTGQETQYF
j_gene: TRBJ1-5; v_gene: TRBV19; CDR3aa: CASSIRQFDSNQPQHF
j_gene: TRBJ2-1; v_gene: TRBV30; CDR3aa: CAWTGINSAGVTYNEQFF
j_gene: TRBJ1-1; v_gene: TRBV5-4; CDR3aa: CASSTPGVSLLNTEAFF
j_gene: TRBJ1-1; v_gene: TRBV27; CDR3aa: CASSLDSWGTEAFF
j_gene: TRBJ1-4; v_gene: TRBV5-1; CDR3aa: CASSQRTEEKLFF
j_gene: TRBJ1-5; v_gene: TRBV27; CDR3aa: CASSPGGGSNQPQHF
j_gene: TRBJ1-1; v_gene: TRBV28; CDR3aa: CASTSTGGMNTEAFF
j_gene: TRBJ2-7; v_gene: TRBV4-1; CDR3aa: CASSQENGVISYEQYF
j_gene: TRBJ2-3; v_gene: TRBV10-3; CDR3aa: CATGGPDTQYF
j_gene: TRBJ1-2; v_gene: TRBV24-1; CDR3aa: CATSDQPQGSGYTF
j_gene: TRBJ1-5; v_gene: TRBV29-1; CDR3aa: CSVATGANQPQHF
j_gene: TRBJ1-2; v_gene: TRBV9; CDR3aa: CASSGGYGYTF
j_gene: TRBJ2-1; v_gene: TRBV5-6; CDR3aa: CASSLRLATPGNEQFF
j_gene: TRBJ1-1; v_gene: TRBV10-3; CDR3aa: CATRGRDTEAFF
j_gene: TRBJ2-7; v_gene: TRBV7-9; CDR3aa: CASSKTGAVYEQYF
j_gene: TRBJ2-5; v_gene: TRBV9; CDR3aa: CASSPGTGFETQYF
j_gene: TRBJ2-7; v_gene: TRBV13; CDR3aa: CASSPGTSGRVSEQYF
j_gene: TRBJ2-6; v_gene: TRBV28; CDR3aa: CASSQGGPPGANVLTF
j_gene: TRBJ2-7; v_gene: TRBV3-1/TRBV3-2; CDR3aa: CASSQGGTSIEQYF
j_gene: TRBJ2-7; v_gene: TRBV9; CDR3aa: CASSPSPGTGNYEQYF
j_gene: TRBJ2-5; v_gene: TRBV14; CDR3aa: CASSQYPRVRTVETQYF
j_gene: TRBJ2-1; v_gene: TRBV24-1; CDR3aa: CATSDREKAYNEQFF
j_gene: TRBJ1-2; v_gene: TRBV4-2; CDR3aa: CASSQVGEKHFYGYTF
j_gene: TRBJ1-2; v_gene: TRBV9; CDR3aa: CASSVNRGEDGYTF
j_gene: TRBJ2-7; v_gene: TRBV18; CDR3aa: CASSPRGQGYEQYF
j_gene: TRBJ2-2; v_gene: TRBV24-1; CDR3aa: CATSQGNTGELFF
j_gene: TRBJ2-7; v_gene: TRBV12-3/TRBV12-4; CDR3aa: CASSLSQYEQYF
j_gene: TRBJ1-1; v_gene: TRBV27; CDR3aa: CASSSPRQGGTEAFF
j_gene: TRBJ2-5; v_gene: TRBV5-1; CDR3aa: CASSATSGSSETQYF
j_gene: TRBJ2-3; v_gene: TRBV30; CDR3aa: CAWIPALRADTQYF
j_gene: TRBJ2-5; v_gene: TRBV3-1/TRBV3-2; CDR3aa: CASSQDSVAAETQYF
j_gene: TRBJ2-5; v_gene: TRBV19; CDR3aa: CASSGTTGGETQYF
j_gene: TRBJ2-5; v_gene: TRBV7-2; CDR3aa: CASSSPTSGEETQYF
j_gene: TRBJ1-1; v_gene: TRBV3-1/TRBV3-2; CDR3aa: CASSRLGNTEAFF
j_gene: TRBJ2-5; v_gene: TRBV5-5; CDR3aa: CASSPGTTRTETQYF
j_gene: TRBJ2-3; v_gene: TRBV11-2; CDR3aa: CASRLAGVGTDTQYF
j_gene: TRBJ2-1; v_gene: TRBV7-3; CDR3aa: CASRVGASGSYEQFF
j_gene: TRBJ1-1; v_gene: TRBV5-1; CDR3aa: CASIGASDTEAFF
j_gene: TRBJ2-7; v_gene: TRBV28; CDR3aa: CASTTRDSQGGEQYF
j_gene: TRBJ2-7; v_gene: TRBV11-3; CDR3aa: CASSLEDSSLSEQYF